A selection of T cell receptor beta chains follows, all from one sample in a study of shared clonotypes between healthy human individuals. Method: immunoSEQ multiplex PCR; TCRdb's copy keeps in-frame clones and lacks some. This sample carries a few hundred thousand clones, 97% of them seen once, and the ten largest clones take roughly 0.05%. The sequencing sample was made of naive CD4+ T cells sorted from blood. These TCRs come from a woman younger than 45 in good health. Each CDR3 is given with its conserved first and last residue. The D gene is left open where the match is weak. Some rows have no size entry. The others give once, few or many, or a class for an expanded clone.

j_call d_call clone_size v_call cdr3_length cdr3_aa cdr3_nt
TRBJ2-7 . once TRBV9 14 CASSVGGGAYEQYF TGTGCCAGCAGCGTAGGAGGTGGGGCCTACGAGCAGTACTTC
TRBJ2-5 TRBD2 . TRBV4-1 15 CASSHPTRGDETQYF TGCGCCAGCAGCCACCCGACACGGGGGGATGAGACCCAGTACTTC
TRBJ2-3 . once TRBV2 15 CASGEQGTGTDTQYF TGTGCCAGCGGTGAACAGGGAACGGGCACAGATACGCAGTATTTT
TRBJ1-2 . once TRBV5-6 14 CASSSTPPNYGYTF TGTGCCAGCAGCTCGACACCACCTAACTATGGCTACACCTTC
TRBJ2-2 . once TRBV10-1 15 CASSDYGRETGELFF TGCGCCAGCAGTGACTACGGAAGGGAAACCGGGGAGCTGTTTTTT
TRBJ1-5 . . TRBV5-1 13 CASSPQGRQPQHF TGCGCCAGCAGCCCACAGGGTCGGCAGCCCCAGCATTTT
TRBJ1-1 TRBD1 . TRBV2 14 CASSGQGVGTEAFF TGTGCCAGCAGCGGACAGGGGGTTGGGACTGAAGCTTTCTTT
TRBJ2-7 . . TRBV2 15 CASSGQGGPSYEQYF TGTGCCAGCAGTGGACAAGGGGGGCCCTCCTACGAGCAGTACTTC
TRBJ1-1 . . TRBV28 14 CASRPGDMNTEAFF TGTGCCAGCCGGCCCGGAGACATGAACACTGAAGCTTTCTTT
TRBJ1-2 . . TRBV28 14 CASSLGGGSYGYTF TGTGCCAGCAGTTTAGGGGGCGGATCCTATGGCTACACCTTC
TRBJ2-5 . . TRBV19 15 CASSIPGAGSGTQYF TGTGCCAGTAGTATTCCAGGGGCGGGTTCGGGGACCCAGTACTTC
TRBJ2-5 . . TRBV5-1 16 CASSSPSGGAQETQYF TGCGCCAGCAGCTCCCCCTCGGGTGGGGCCCAAGAGACCCAGTACTTC
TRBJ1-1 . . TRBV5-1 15 CASSGGGTSNTEAFF TGCGCCAGCAGCGGGGGAGGGACATCGAACACTGAAGCTTTCTTT
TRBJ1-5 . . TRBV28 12 CASSLGGDAQHF TGTGCCAGCAGTCTAGGTGGGGACGCCCAGCATTTT
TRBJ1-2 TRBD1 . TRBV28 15 CASNTGEKVHYGYTF TGTGCCAGCAATACAGGGGAGAAGGTCCACTATGGCTACACCTTC
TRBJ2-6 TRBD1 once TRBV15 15 CATSNRGTGANVLTF TGTGCCACCAGCAACAGGGGCACTGGGGCCAACGTCCTGACTTTC
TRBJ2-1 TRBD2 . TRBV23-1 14 CASSQGTRVMEQFF TGCGCCAGCAGTCAAGGGACTAGAGTGATGGAGCAGTTCTTC
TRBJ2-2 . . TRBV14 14 CASSGTLASRELFF TGTGCCAGCAGCGGGACTCTAGCGAGCCGGGAGCTGTTTTTT
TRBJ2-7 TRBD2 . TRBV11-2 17 CASSSRASGSVGHEQYF TGTGCCAGCAGCTCACGGGCTAGCGGGAGTGTCGGGCACGAGCAGTACTTC
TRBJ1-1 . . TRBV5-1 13 CASSLNPGTKAFF TGCGCCAGCAGCTTGAACCCCGGGACCAAAGCTTTCTTT
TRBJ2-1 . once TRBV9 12 CASSTFNTEQFF TGTGCCAGCAGCACTTTCAATACTGAGCAGTTCTTC
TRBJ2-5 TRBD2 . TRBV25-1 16 CASSDITERGEETQYF TGTGCCAGCAGTGATATAACCGAGCGGGGCGAAGAGACCCAGTACTTC
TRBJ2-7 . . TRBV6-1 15 CASSDDTTLSYEQYF TGTGCCAGCAGTGACGACACAACCCTCTCCTACGAGCAGTACTTC
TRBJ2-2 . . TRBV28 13 CASSLRSTGELFF TGTGCCAGCAGTTTGAGGAGCACCGGGGAGCTGTTTTTT
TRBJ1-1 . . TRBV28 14 CASRFRASGAEAFF TGTGCCAGCAGATTTCGGGCCTCGGGCGCTGAAGCTTTCTTT
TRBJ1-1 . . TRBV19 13 CASSHQEDTEAFF TGTGCCAGTAGTCACCAAGAGGACACTGAAGCTTTCTTT
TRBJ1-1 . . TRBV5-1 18 CASRLDLMRGVSNTEAFF TGCGCCAGCCGCCTCGACCTTATGCGGGGAGTTTCGAACACTGAAGCTTTCTTT
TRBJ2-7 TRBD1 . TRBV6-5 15 CASSSGQGKLYEQYF TGTGCCAGCAGTTCAGGACAGGGAAAACTCTACGAGCAGTACTTC
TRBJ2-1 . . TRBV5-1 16 CASSLGWGTEVHEQFF TGCGCCAGCAGCTTGGGCTGGGGGACTGAAGTCCATGAGCAGTTCTTC
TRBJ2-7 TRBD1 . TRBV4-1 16 CASSQGQGGQTYEQYF TGCGCCAGCAGCCAAGGACAGGGTGGACAAACCTACGAGCAGTACTTC
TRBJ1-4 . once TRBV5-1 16 CASSLDKQVPNEKLFF TGCGCCAGCAGCTTGGATAAACAGGTACCGAATGAAAAACTGTTTTTT
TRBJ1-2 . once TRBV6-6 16 CASSTIGSPTNYGYTF TGTGCCAGCAGTACGATCGGTAGTCCTACTAACTATGGCTACACCTTC
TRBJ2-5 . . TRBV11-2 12 CASSLRQETQYF TGTGCCAGCAGCCTCCGGCAAGAGACCCAGTACTTC
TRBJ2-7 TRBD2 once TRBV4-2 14 CASSSLAGGREQYF TGTGCCAGCAGCTCACTAGCGGGAGGGCGGGAGCAGTACTTC
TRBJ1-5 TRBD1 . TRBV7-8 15 CASSLAPGGEQPQHF TGTGCCAGCAGCCTCGCTCCAGGGGGAGAACAGCCCCAGCATTTT